Listed below are T cell receptor beta chains from one sample, sequenced in a study of T cells in Graves' hyperthyroidism and ophthalmopathy. Using its own MiXCR run on the multiplex PCR reads, TCRdb lists one record per CDR3 protein. The data contain around 500,000 distinct CDR3 sequences, around 13% of them singletons. The source material was blood. These receptors were taken from a woman aged 40 to 50 with Graves' hyperthyroidism. CDR3s include the opening cysteine and the closing phenylalanine or tryptophan. The D gene is left open where the match is weak. Expanded clones get a size class; other rows say once, few or many, or leave the size out.

cdr3_aa	v_call	j_call	d_call	clone_size
CASSQERIRTNEQFF	TRBV3-1	TRBJ2-1	.	many
CASSLPGLSDTQYF	TRBV27	TRBJ2-3	.	many
CASSFSVGSYEQYF	TRBV12-3/TRBV12-4	TRBJ2-7	.	few
CASSFSSGPDYGYTF	TRBV6-1	TRBJ1-2	.	many
CASSPGQGALRTEKLFF	TRBV27	TRBJ1-4	TRBD1	many
CASSPTDAAQPQHF	TRBV7-8	TRBJ1-5	.	many
CASSRSTSGYNEQFF	TRBV3-1	TRBJ2-1	TRBD2	.
CSASAGLAGGTSKQYF	TRBV20-1	TRBJ2-7	TRBD2	.
CASSSATGDHYNSPLHF	TRBV28	TRBJ1-6	TRBD1	many
CASSLRQGVFNEQFF	TRBV12-3/TRBV12-4	TRBJ2-1	TRBD1	many
CASSEIMTSSYEQYF	TRBV6-1	TRBJ2-7	.	many
CASLAAETQYF	TRBV2	TRBJ2-5	.	few
CATSRDRGFSEQYF	TRBV15	TRBJ2-7	.	.
CASCGWGSGMNTGELFF	TRBV6-1	TRBJ2-2	.	many
CASSGAGGRLMSGANVLTF	TRBV6-2/TRBV6-3	TRBJ2-6	TRBD1	.
CASSKLTGTEAFF	TRBV6-1	TRBJ1-1	.	.
CSVELASTTDTQYF	TRBV29-1	TRBJ2-3	.	.
CASSLWTSGRAGNEQFF	TRBV14	TRBJ2-1	TRBD2	many
CASRWTSGAYEQYF	TRBV12-3/TRBV12-4	TRBJ2-7	TRBD2	many
CASSFGHGLSTGELFF	TRBV27	TRBJ2-2	.	many
CASTIQGGVAFF	TRBV28	TRBJ1-1	.	many
CASSPWGSPEQYF	TRBV27	TRBJ2-7	.	.
CASSVKEGTEAFF	TRBV2	TRBJ1-1	.	many
CASSQDPGLASYEQYF	TRBV4-1	TRBJ2-7	TRBD2	many
CASSSWAAYEQYF	TRBV28	TRBJ2-7	.	many
CASSSGLAGGPEETDTQYF	TRBV5-6	TRBJ2-3	TRBD2	few
CASSSTGNYDEQYF	TRBV27	.	.	.
CASSVAGEGTQYF	TRBV9	TRBJ2-3	.	.
CASRFLVTGELFF	TRBV12-3/TRBV12-4	TRBJ2-2	.	few
CASSPRRDLYRELFF	TRBV18	TRBJ2-2	.	.
CSAGEGTYEQYF	TRBV20-1	TRBJ2-7	TRBD2	many
CASSSGAVGAGELFF	TRBV28	TRBJ2-2	.	few
CASSPPSSYEQYF	TRBV18	TRBJ2-7	.	many
CASSLGLAPGYEQFF	TRBV18	TRBJ2-1	TRBD2	many
CASSPGQVLTEAFF	TRBV11-1	TRBJ1-1	TRBD1	many
CASSWTSGASNTGELFF	TRBV5-1	TRBJ2-2	TRBD2	few
CASSQVLKTNTEAFF	TRBV3-1	TRBJ1-1	.	many
CASTNSWGYTF	TRBV28	TRBJ1-2	.	many
CASSLLGLAGQSSYNEQFF	TRBV27	TRBJ2-1	TRBD2	.
CASRSGLTYEQYF	TRBV28	TRBJ2-7	.	many
CSVLLAISTDTQYF	TRBV20-1	TRBJ2-3	TRBD2	.
CATASGTSSYEQYF	TRBV10-3	TRBJ2-7	.	few
CASTGPVTDTQYF	TRBV2	TRBJ2-3	.	.
CASSLSGQPGKTQYF	TRBV28	TRBJ2-5	.	.
CASSLLAGEASYEQYF	TRBV5-1	TRBJ2-7	TRBD2	few
CASSFGSSTDTQYF	TRBV5-1	TRBJ2-3	.	many
CASSDTGGGNTIYF	TRBV5-6	TRBJ1-3	.	.
CASSSGTWAGGYTF	TRBV12-3/TRBV12-4	TRBJ1-2	.	many
CASGTTGANSPPHF	TRBV3-1	TRBJ1-6	TRBD1	few
CASKSDTGGYTF	TRBV2	TRBJ1-2	.	few
CASSLDGTSGIQASTDTQYF	TRBV11-2	TRBJ2-3	TRBD2	.
CASTLSGGKGYTF	TRBV12-3/TRBV12-4	TRBJ1-2	.	.
CASSGLAGSETQYF	TRBV18	TRBJ2-5	TRBD2	.
CASRPDRVENIQYF	TRBV28	TRBJ2-4	TRBD1	.
CASSYSILAGVTETQYF	TRBV6-4	TRBJ2-5	TRBD2	.
CASSYSYTGNYGYTF	TRBV6-2/TRBV6-3	TRBJ1-2	.	few